This passage covers 22 T cell receptor beta chains from one sample sequenced in a study of T cell responses to AZD1222 COVID-19 vaccine. TCRdb keeps only in-frame clones here, not all; method: immunoSEQ multiplex PCR. The sample lists roughly 170,000 clones, 80% to 90% occurring once. The source was peripheral blood, collected on day 0 of AZD1222 vaccination. The receptors were gathered from an adult in good health.

J is TRBJ2-7 and V is TRBV3-1 (or the pseudogene TRBV3-2); D remains ambiguous. With 1 base removed from V and 4 bases from J, the gap between germline ends came to 8 bases. This CDR3 comprises 13 residues. CDR1 LGHDT and CDR2 YNNKEL come from the germline V gene (reference sequence). As DNA, the CDR3 is TGTGCCAGCAGCCAAGCGAGAGCGTACGAGCAGTACTTC. It translates to CASSQARAYEQYF.

The V call is TRBV4-2, the J call TRBJ2-1; 8 nucleotides line up with TRBD2. V trimming: 1 base; J trimming: 10 bases; junction bases outside the gene matches: 3. The germline V gene encodes CDR1 LGHNA and CDR2 YNFKEQ. CDR3 length: 13 residues. In DNA, the CDR3 is TGTGCCAGCAGCCAAGCCGGGACTAGAGAGCAGTTCTTC. It specifies CASSQAGTREQFF.

The V call is TRBV15, the J call TRBJ2-7; no reliable D call. Germline V gene sequence: CDR1 LNHNV, CDR2 YYDKDF (reference sequence). The CDR3 is made up of 14 amino acids. V lost 0 bases, J lost 5 bases, and 11 bases lay in between. DNA of the CDR3: TGTGCCACCAGCAGAGATCCGGCCATGCACGAGCAGTACTTC. This gives the protein CATSRDPAMHEQYF.

The chain links TRBV28 to TRBJ1-3; no definite D call. Germline V gene sequence: CDR1 MDHEN, CDR2 SYDVKM. CDR3 size: 12 residues. V was clipped by 10 bases and J by 0 bases, with 7 bases between them. The CDR3 sequence is CATLASGNTIYF. In DNA, the CDR3 is TGTGCCACCTTAGCCTCTGGAAACACCATATATTTT. Full variable domain (rest looked up from reference TRBV28 and TRBJ1-3): DVKVTQSSRYLVKRTGEKVFLECVQDMDHENMFWYRQDPGLGLRLIYFSYDVKMKEKGDIPEGYSVSREKKERFSLILESASTNQTSMYLCATLASGNTIYFGEGSWLTVV.

The chain carries TRBV3-1 (or the pseudogene TRBV3-2) and TRBJ2-1; 10 bases match TRBD2. CDR1 is LGHDT and CDR2 is YNNKEL in the germline V gene (reference sequence). The CDR3 contains 15 residues. The ends lost 0 bases at V and 14 bases at J; junction bases unmatched: 10. The CDR3: CASSQELTSGTLKFF. The CDR3 DNA follows: TGTGCCAGCAGCCAAGAATTAACTAGCGGGACTTTGAAGTTCTTC.

The chain couples TRBV12-3 or TRBV12-4 to TRBJ2-1; D gene unclear. CDR3 length: 12 residues. The V end was cut by 6 bases, the J end by 8 bases, with 11 bases between. Here the CDR3 DNA reads TGTGCCAGCAGCATTATCCGAGATGAGCAGTTCTTC. This translates into CASSIIRDEQFF.

V gene TRBV5-6 combines with J gene TRBJ2-7, with 9 positions matching TRBD2. The CDR3 consists of 14 residues. V lost 0 bases, J lost 5 bases, and 3 bases stayed unmatched. In germline, CDR1 is SGHDT, CDR2 YYEEEE. In nucleotides, the CDR3 is TGTGCCAGCAGCTTGGATTTAGCGGGAGACGAGCAGTACTTC. Its translation: CASSLDLAGDEQYF.

The chain is built from TRBV18 and TRBJ1-2, with D perhaps TRBD1 (6 bases). This CDR3 is 14 amino acids long. The V gene's germline CDR1 is KGHSH and CDR2 LQKENI. With 3 bases removed from V and 0 bases from J, the gap between germline ends came to 8 bases. Here the CDR3 reads CASSPDSANYGYTF. In DNA, the CDR3 is TGTGCCAGCTCACCGGACAGTGCTAACTATGGCTACACCTTC. The variable domain in full, with the rest retrieved from reference TRBV18 and TRBJ1-2, is NAGVMQNPRHLVRRRGQEARLRCSPMKGHSHVYWYRQLPEEGLKFMVYLQKENIIDESGMPKERFSAEFPKEGPSILRIQQVVRGDSAAYFCASSPDSANYGYTFGSGTRLTVV.

The chain joins TRBV11-2 to TRBJ1-6; D ambiguous. This CDR3 is 13 amino acids long. The ends were cut back, 0 bases at V and 9 bases at J, with 6 bases in the middle. In germline, CDR1 is SGHAT, CDR2 FQNNGV. CDR3 amino acids: CASSLDLGSPLHF. DNA of the CDR3: TGTGCCAGCAGCTTAGATCTGGGTTCACCCCTCCACTTT.

The chain joins TRBV18 to TRBJ1-5, with 7 bases that match TRBD1. Germline V gives CDR1 KGHSH, CDR2 LQKENI. V shed 6 bases, J shed 4 bases, and the junction held 3 bases outside the gene matches. This CDR3 has 13 residues. The CDR3 nucleotides are TGTGCCAGCTCGGGACAGAGTAATCAGCCCCAGCATTTT. Encoded protein: CASSGQSNQPQHF.

A few counts support this clone. The CDR3 DNA reads as TGCGCCAGCAGACCCGCCCGACGGAACCAAGACGGCTACACCTTC. Translating gives CASRPARRNQDGYTF. The V and J genes are TRBV5-1 and TRBJ1-2; D is unclear. Germline CDR1 is SGHRS and CDR2 is YFSETQ. Trimming pared 5 bases from V and 8 bases from J, leaving 22 bases between. This CDR3 spans 15 amino acids.

This chain joins TRBV19 and TRBJ2-7; maybe TRBD1 (6 bases). Germline values: CDR1 LNHDA, CDR2 SQIVND (reference sequence). V dropped 5 bases and J dropped 2 bases, with 13 bases sitting between them. The CDR3 sequence is 14 residues long. As DNA, the CDR3 is TGTGCCAGTAGTGTAAACAGGGCCGCCTACGAGCAGTACTTC. This gives the protein CASSVNRAAYEQYF.

This clone was observed a single time. The DNA for the CDR3 is TGTGCCAGCAGCGACGGAACCTACTATGGCTACACCTTC. Residues: CASSDGTYYGYTF. The V call is TRBV2, the J call TRBJ1-2; no clear D. Germline CDR1 SNHLY, CDR2 FYNNEI. The CDR3 totals 13 residues. V shed 6 bases and J shed 3 bases, with 11 bases lying between them.

This sequence joins TRBV30 and TRBJ2-2; D is possibly TRBD1 (7 bases). V was shortened by 0 bases and J by 5 bases, with 10 bases between the two germline ends. The CDR3 spans 14 residues. Per germline, CDR1 GTSNPN and CDR2 SVGIG (reference sequence). The CDR3 region has the DNA TGTGCCTGGAGTGTTGCAGGGGGGACCGGGGAGCTGTTTTTT. Its protein product is CAWSVAGGTGELFF.

This chain connects TRBV29-1 to TRBJ1-3; D not certain. The CDR3 has 13 residues. Germline lookup yields CDR1 SQVTM and CDR2 ANQGSEA. V gave up 6 bases and J gave up 0 bases, with 9 bases separating them. The DNA of the CDR3 is TGCAGCGTCGGGGTAGGCTCTGGAAACACCATATATTTT. Translation: CSVGVGSGNTIYF. Full variable domain (outside the CDR3, taken from reference TRBV29-1 and TRBJ1-3): SAVISQKPSRDICQRGTSLTIQCQVDSQVTMMFWYRQQPGQSLTLIATANQGSEATYESGFVIDKFPISRPNLTFSTLTVSNMSPEDSSIYLCSVGVGSGNTIYFGEGSWLTVV.

DNA for the CDR3: TGTGCCAGTAGTCCACGACAGGGCGGGGGAAATTCACCCCTCCACTTT. Its protein is CASSPRQGGGNSPLHF. The chain links TRBV19 to TRBJ1-6; 7 nucleotides line up with TRBD1. The V gene end was trimmed by 5 bases and the J gene end by 7 bases; junction bases not matched to a gene: 11. This CDR3 comprises 16 residues. Germline CDR1 LNHDA, CDR2 SQIVND (reference sequence). Combining the CDR3 with reference TRBV19 and TRBJ1-6 gives the whole variable domain DGGITQSPKYLFRKEGQNVTLSCEQNLNHDAMYWYRQDPGQGLRLIYYSQIVNDFQKGDIAEGYSVSREKKESFPLTVTSAQKNPTAFYLCASSPRQGGGNSPLHFGNGTRLTVT.

This clone has just a few counts. This sequence joins TRBV7-2 and TRBJ2-3; possibly TRBD1 for D (5 bases). V gave up 0 bases and J gave up 1 base, with 11 bases separating them. The germline V gene encodes CDR1 SGHTA and CDR2 FQGNSA. The CDR3 length is 16 residues. CDR3 sequence (DNA): TGTGCCAGCAGCTTAGCTGGGGCCCTCGGCACAGATACGCAGTATTTT. Translating gives CASSLAGALGTDTQYF.

This clone was counted between two and nine times. The V gene is TRBV2, the J gene TRBJ1-1, with a possible D match to TRBD1 (5 bases). Germline V lookup: CDR1 SNHLY, CDR2 FYNNEI. There are 16 residues in the CDR3. Trimming removed 8 bases from V and 0 bases from J, with 19 bases in between. The CDR3 loop is CASLIGFTGLNTEAFF. The CDR3 DNA reads TGTGCCAGCCTAATCGGGTTCACAGGTTTGAACACTGAAGCTTTCTTT.

The chain couples TRBV6-1 to TRBJ1-1; D may be TRBD1 (6 bases). Germline V gene sequence: CDR1 MNHNS, CDR2 SASEGT. CDR3 length: 15 residues. V lost 0 bases and J 2 bases, leaving 10 bases between the germline ends. For the CDR3, the DNA is TGTGCCAGCAGTGAAGCGGGGGGGCACAACACTGAAGCTTTCTTT. Encoded protein: CASSEAGGHNTEAFF.

This rearrangement joins TRBV19 to TRBJ2-7, with D perhaps given as TRBD1 or TRBD2 (5 bases each). Deletions cut 3 bases from V and 3 bases from J, with 12 bases between. The CDR3 length is 14 residues. The V gene's germline CDR1 is LNHDA and CDR2 SQIVND (reference sequence). Here the CDR3 reads CASSILGEFYEQYF. CDR3 DNA sequence: TGTGCCAGTAGTATTTTGGGGGAATTCTACGAGCAGTACTTC. The full variable domain, in which reference TRBV19 and TRBJ2-7 provide the parts outside the CDR3, is DGGITQSPKYLFRKEGQNVTLSCEQNLNHDAMYWYRQDPGQGLRLIYYSQIVNDFQKGDIAEGYSVSREKKESFPLTVTSAQKNPTAFYLCASSILGEFYEQYFGPGTRLTVT.

The chain joins TRBV19 to TRBJ1-3; D might be TRBD1 (5 bases). Trimming stripped 3 bases from V and 0 bases from J, with 15 bases between. The CDR3 spans 17 residues. CDR1 and CDR2 from the germline V gene are LNHDA and SQIVND (reference sequence). CDR3 DNA: TGTGCCAGTAGTATCGTTGAGGGGACGATCTCTGGAAACACCATATATTTT. This codes for CASSIVEGTISGNTIYF.

J is TRBJ1-3 and V is TRBV5-1; 7 bases are shared with TRBD1. The V gene end was trimmed by 1 base and the J gene end by 2 bases; junction bases not matched to a gene: 3. The germline gives CDR1 SGHRS, CDR2 YFSETQ. The CDR3 sequence is 15 residues long. CDR3 sequence (DNA): TGCGCCAGCAGCTTGAGGCAGGGGGCTGGAAACACCATATATTTT. This codes for CASSLRQGAGNTIYF.